The clone carrying this T cell receptor (beta chain) was detected ten times or more. The antigen is not known. Germline V gene data show CDR1 as MGHRA and CDR2 as YSYEKL. CDR3 length: 14 amino acids. With 0 bases removed from V and 9 bases from J, the gap between germline ends came to 12 bases. TCRdb recomputed calls from the 5' RACE reads with MiXCR, one row per CDR3 protein. This repertoire shows about 36,000 distinct CDR3 sequences, about 6% found once; its top ten account for approximately 12%. The data originate from a study of CD8 T cells in ankylosing spondylitis. Study findings and constraints: It was reported that disease-linked clones were significantly enriched in matched ankylosing spondylitis synovial fluid.

The gene calls are TRBV4-1 and TRBJ2-1; TRBD2 is a possible D gene (6 bases). Sequenced: blood, either unsorted or a sorted T cell fraction (not recorded which). This receptor was taken from a male donor with ankylosing spondylitis or in good health (not recorded which). CDR3 DNA: TGCGCCAGCAGCCAAGAAGGGACGGGAGCTGAGCAGTTCTTC. It translates to CASSQEGTGAEQFF.